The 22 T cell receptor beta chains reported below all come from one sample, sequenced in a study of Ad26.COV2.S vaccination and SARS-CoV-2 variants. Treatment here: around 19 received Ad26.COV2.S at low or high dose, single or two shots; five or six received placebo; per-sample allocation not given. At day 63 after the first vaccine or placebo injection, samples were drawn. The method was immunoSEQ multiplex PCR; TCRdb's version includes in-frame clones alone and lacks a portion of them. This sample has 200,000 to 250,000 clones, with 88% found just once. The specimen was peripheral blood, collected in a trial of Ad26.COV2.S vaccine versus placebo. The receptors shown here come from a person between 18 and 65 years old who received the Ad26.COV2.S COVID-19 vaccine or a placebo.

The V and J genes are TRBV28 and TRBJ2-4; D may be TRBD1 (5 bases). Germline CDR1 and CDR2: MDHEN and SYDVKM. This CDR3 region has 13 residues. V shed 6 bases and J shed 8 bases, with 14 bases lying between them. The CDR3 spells CASSSGHLDIQYF. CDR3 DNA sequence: TGTGCCAGCAGCTCAGGACATCTTGACATTCAGTACTTC.

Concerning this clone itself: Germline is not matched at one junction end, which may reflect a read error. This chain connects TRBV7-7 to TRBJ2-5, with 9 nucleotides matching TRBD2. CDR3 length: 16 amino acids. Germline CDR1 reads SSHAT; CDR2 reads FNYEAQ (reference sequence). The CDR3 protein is CASTLGAGGGEETQYF. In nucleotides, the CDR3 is TGTGCTAGCACCCTCGGAGCGGGAGGAGGGGAAGAGACCCAGTACTTC.

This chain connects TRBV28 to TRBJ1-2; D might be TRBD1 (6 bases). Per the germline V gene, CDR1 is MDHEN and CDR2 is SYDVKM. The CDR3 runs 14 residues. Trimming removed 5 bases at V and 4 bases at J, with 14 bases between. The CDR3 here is CASSPPGHSYGYTF. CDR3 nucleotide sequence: TGTGCCAGCAGTCCACCGGGACACAGCTATGGCTACACCTTC.

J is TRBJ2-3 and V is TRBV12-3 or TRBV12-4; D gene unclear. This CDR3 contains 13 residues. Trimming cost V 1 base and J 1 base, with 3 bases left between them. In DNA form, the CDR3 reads TGTGCCAGCAGTTTAGTGGGCACAGATACGCAGTATTTT. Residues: CASSLVGTDTQYF.

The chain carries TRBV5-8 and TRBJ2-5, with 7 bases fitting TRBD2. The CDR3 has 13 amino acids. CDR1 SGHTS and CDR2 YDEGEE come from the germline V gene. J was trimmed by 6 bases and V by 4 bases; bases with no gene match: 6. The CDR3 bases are TGTGCCAGCAGCGGGGCGGGAGTCAAGACCCAGTACTTC. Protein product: CASSGAGVKTQYF.

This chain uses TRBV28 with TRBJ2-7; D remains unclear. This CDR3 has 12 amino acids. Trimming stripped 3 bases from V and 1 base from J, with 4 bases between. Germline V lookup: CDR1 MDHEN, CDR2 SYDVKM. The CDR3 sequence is CASSFGSYEQYF. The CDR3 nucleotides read TGTGCCAGCAGTTTTGGGTCCTACGAGCAGTACTTC.

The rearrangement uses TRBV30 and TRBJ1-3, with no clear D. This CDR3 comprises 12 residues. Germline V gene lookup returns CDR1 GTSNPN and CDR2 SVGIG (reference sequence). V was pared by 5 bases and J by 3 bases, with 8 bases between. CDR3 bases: TGTGCCTGGGCAGGCGGTGGAAACACCATATATTTT. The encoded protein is CAWAGGGNTIYF.

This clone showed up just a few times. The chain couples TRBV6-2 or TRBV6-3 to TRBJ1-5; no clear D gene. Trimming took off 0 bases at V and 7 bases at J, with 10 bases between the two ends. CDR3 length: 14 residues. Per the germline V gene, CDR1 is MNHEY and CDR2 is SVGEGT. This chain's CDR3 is CASSYSAARQPQHF. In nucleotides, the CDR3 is TGTGCCAGCAGTTACTCGGCCGCTCGGCAGCCCCAGCATTTT.

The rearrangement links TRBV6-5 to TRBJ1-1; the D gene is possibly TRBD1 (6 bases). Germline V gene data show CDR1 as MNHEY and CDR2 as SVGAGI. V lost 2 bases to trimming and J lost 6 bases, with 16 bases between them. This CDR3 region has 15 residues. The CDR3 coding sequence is TGTGCCAGCAGTTACCTTCCGACAGGAGGCTCTGAAGCTTTCTTT. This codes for CASSYLPTGGSEAFF.

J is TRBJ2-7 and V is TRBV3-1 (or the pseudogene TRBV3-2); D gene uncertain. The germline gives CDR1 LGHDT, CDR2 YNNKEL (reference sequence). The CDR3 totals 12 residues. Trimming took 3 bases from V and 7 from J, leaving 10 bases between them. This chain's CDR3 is CASSHMLGEQYF. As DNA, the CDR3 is TGTGCCAGCAGCCACATGCTTGGAGAGCAGTACTTC.

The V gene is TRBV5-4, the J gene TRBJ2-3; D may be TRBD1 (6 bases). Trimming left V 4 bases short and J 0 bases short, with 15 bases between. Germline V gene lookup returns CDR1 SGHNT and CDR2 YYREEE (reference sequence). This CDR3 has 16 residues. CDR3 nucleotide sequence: TGTGCCAGCAGCCCTAACGCTGGGGGCAGCACAGATACGCAGTATTTT. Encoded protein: CASSPNAGGSTDTQYF.

The CDR3 region is CSVTQGTYEQYF. CDR3 DNA: TGCAGCGTTACACAGGGGACGTACGAGCAGTACTTC. The chain is built from TRBV29-1 and TRBJ2-7; TRBD1 agrees at 7 bases. The CDR3 consists of 12 residues. The germline CDR1 and CDR2 sequences are SQVTM and ANQGSEA. The junction had 5 bases not matched to a gene; V was cut back by 5 bases and J by 4 bases.

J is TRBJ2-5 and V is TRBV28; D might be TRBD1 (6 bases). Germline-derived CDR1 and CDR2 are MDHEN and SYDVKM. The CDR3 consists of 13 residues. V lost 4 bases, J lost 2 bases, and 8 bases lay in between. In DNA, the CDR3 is TGTGCCAGCAGTTCTGGACAGCAAGAGACCCAGTACTTC. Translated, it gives CASSSGQQETQYF.

Written as DNA, the CDR3 is TGCGCCAGCAGCCAAGAGGCGGGGGGGTTCAATGAGCAGTTCTTC. Amino acids: CASSQEAGGFNEQFF. The J gene is TRBJ2-1, the V gene TRBV4-3; 9 bases agree with TRBD2. Germline V gene data show CDR1 as LGHNA and CDR2 as YSLEER. Trimming cost V 0 bases and J 6 bases; bases outside gene matches: 3. The CDR3 extends over 15 amino acids.

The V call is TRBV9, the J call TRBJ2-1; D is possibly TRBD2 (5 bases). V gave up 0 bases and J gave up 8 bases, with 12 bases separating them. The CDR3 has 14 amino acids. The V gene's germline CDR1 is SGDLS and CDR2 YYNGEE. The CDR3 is CASSVAPGGDEQFF. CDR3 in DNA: TGTGCCAGCAGCGTAGCTCCAGGAGGCGATGAGCAGTTCTTC.

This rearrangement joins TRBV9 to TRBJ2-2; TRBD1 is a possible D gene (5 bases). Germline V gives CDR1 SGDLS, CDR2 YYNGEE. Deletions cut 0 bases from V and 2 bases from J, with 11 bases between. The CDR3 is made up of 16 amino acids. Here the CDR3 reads CASSVGAGINTGELFF. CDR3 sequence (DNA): TGTGCCAGCAGCGTAGGGGCAGGGATCAACACCGGGGAGCTGTTTTTT.

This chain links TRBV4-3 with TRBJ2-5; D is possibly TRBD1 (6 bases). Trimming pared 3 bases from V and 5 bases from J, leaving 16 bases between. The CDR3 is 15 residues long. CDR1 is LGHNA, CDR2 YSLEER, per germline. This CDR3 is CASSHGLGGGETQYF. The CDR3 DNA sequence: TGCGCCAGCAGCCATGGCCTTGGGGGCGGGGAGACCCAGTACTTC.

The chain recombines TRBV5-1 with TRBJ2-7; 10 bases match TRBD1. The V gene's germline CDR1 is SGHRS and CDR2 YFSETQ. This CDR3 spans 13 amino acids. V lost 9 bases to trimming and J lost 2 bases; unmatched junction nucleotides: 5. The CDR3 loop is CATPGQGTYEQYF. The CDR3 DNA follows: TGCGCCACCCCGGGACAGGGGACCTACGAGCAGTACTTC. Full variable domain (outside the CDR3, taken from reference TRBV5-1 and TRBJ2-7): KAGVTQTPRYLIKTRGQQVTLSCSPISGHRSVSWYQQTPGQGLQFLFEYFSETQRNKGNFPGRFSGRQFSNSRSEMNVSTLELGDSALYLCATPGQGTYEQYFGPGTRLTVT.

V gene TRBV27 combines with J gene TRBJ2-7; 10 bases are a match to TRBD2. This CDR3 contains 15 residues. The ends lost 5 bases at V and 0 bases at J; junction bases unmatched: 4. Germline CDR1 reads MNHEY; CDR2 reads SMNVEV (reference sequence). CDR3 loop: CASSTGLAASYEQYF. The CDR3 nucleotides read TGTGCCAGCAGTACAGGACTAGCGGCCTCCTACGAGCAGTACTTC.

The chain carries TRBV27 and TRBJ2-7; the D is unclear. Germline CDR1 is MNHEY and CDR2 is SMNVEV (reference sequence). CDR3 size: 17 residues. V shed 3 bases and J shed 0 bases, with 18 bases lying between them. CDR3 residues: CASSFRLPVLFSYEQYF. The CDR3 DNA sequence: TGTGCCAGCAGTTTTCGTTTACCGGTCCTTTTCTCCTACGAGCAGTACTTC.

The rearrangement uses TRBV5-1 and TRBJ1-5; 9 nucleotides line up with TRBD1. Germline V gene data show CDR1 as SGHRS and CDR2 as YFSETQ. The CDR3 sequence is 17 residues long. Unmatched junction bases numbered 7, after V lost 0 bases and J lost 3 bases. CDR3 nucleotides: TGCGCCAGCAGCTTGGGGGGGACAGGGTCGAACAATCAGCCCCAGCATTTT. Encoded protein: CASSLGGTGSNNQPQHF.

CDR3 nucleotide sequence: TGCGCCAGCAGCCCCCTGGACCCGAACACTGAAGCTTTCTTT. Its protein is CASSPLDPNTEAFF. The rearrangement links TRBV5-1 to TRBJ1-1; D unresolved. Trimming stripped 4 bases from V and 1 base from J, with 11 bases between. The CDR3 loop spans 14 amino acids. The germline CDR1 and CDR2 sequences are SGHRS and YFSETQ.